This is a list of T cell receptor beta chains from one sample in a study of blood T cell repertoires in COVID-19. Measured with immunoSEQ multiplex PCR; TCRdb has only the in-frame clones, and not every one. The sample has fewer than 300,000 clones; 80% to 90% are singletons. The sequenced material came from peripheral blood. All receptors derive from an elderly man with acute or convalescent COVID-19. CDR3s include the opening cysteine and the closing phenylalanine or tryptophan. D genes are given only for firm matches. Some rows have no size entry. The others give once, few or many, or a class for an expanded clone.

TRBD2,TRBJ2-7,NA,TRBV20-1,TGCAGTGCTAGTGGGTCTAGCGGGAGCTACGAGCAGTACTTC,CSASGSSGSYEQYF
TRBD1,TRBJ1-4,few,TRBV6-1,TGTGCCAGCAGTCAAGACAGGGCGCGATCTAATGAAAAACTGTTTTTT,CASSQDRARSNEKLFF
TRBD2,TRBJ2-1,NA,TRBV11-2,TGTGCCAGCAGCCCTTGGACTAGAATTTTCTACAATGAGCAGTTCTTC,CASSPWTRIFYNEQFF
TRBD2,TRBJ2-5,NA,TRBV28,TGTGCCAGCAGTTTACCCTCGGGGGGTACTCAAGAGACCCAGTACTTC,CASSLPSGGTQETQYF
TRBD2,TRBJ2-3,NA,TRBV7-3,TGTGCCAGCAGCAAAGCGGGAGGTGGCACAGATACGCAGTATTTT,CASSKAGGGTDTQYF
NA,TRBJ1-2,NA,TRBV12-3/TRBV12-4,TGTGCCAGCAGTGGTGGATCGGGGGGCTACACCTTC,CASSGGSGGYTF
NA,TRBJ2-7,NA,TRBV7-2,TGTGCCAGCAGCTTCGGGACTGGGACCTACGAGCAGTACTTC,CASSFGTGTYEQYF
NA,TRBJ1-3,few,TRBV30,TGTGCCTGGAGTGTTTCGGGGTCTGGAAACACCATATATTTT,CAWSVSGSGNTIYF
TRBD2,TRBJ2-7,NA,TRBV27,TGTGCCAGCAGAGCTAGCGGGGGGTGGCAGTACTTC,CASRASGGWQYF
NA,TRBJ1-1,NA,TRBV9,TGTGCCAGCAGCCCCCCTCGGGCAGGGGACACTGAAGCTTTCTTT,CASSPPRAGDTEAFF
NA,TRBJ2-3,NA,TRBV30,TGTGCCTGGAGCGCTACTAGCACAGATACGCAGTATTTT,CAWSATSTDTQYF
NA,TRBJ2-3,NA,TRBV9,TGTGCCAGCAGCGGCGGCGGCTTAGTTTACCTCACAGATACGCAGTATTTT,CASSGGGLVYLTDTQYF
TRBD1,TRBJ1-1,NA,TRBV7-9,TGTGCCGGGGGACAGACGAACACTGAAGCTTTCTTT,CAGGQTNTEAFF
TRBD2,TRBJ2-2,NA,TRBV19,TGTGCCAGTAGTCGGCGGGCTAGCGGGATAAGGACCGGGGAGCTGTTTTTT,CASSRRASGIRTGELFF
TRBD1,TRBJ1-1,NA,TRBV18,TGTGCCAGCTCACCGAGAGAGGGGGCCACTGAAGCTTTCTTT,CASSPREGATEAFF
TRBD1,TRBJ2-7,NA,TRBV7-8,TGTGCCAGCAGCCTCCCCCTCGGACAGGGGGCTATCGAGCAGTACTTC,CASSLPLGQGAIEQYF
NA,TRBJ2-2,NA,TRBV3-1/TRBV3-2,TGTGCCAGCAGCCACAGGGGTAGCACCGGGGAGCTGTTTTTT,CASSHRGSTGELFF
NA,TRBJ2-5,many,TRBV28,TGTGCCAGCCGTGACACCTCCCAGGGAGGTACGGAGACCCAGTACTTC,CASRDTSQGGTETQYF
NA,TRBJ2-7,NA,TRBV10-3,TGTGCCATCAGTGAGCTGGCGGGACGCTCCTACGAGCAGTACTTC,CAISELAGRSYEQYF
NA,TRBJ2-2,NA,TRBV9,TGTGCCAGCAGCGGCCTCGGGGGTGGGACCGGGGAGCTGTTTTTT,CASSGLGGGTGELFF
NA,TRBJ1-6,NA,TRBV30,TGTGCCTGGAGTGTACTGGCAGGGCAAATTGGGACCCTCCACTTT,CAWSVLAGQIGTLHF
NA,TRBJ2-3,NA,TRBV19,TGTGCCAGTAGTACCTTACAACAGGGCCGCACAGATACGCAGTATTTT,CASSTLQQGRTDTQYF
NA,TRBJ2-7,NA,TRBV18,TGTGCCAGCTCCCAGATTGGGGCGAGTGAGCAGTACTTC,CASSQIGASEQYF
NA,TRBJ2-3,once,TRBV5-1,TGCGCCAGCAGCGAGAGGGCAGGGGACCGCACAGATACGCAGTATTTT,CASSERAGDRTDTQYF
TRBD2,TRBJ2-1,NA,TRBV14,TGTGCCAGCAGCCAAGATGGTCTACCGGGAGGGTACAATGAGCAGTTCTTC,CASSQDGLPGGYNEQFF
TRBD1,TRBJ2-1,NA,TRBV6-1,TGTGCCAGCAGTGAACCCTTAACAGGGGGTCAGTTCTTC,CASSEPLTGGQFF
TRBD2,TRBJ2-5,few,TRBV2,TGTGCCAGCACCCCTAGCGGGGCCACCCAAGAGACCCAGTACTTC,CASTPSGATQETQYF